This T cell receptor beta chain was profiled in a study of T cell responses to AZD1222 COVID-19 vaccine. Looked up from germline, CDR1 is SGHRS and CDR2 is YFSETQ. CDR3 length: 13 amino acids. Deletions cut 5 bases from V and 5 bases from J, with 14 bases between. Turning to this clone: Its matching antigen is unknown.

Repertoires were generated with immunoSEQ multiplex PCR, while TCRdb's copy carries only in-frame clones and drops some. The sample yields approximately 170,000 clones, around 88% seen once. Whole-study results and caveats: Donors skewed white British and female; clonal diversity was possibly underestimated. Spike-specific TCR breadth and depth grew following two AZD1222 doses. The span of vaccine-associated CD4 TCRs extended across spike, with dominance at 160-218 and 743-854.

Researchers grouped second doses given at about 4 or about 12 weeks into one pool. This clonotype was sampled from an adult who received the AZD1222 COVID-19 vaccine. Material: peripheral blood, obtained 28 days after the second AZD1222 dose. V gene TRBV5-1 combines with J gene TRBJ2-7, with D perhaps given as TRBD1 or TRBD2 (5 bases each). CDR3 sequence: CASSPDGGHEQYF. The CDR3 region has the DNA TGCGCCAGCAGTCCCGATGGGGGACACGAGCAGTACTTC.